Presented here are 7 T cell receptor beta chains from one specimen sequenced in a study of glioma-infiltrating T cells. Using RNA template, CDR3s of TCR alpha and beta were amplified with iRepertoire arm-PCR. TCRdb fed the multiplex PCR reads into MiXCR, producing one record per CDR3 protein. The sample shows about 410,000 distinct CDR3 sequences, about two fifths of them seen only once. Sequenced input: glioma tissue, nonneoplastic brain tissue, or PBMCs (not recorded which). These receptors came from a human donor with low-grade glioma or glioblastoma, undergoing nonglioma brain surgery, or in good health (not recorded which).

The genes are TRBV20-1 and TRBJ2-3; D is undetermined. The V and J ends lost 1 base and 0 bases respectively, with 8 bases between them. CDR3 length: 14 amino acids. Germline loops: CDR1 DFQATT, CDR2 SNEGSKA (reference sequence). The DNA for the CDR3 is TGCAGTGCTAGAGCCGCCGGGAGCACAGATACGCAGTATTTT. Translating it yields CSARAAGSTDTQYF.

As for this clonotype: One base away lies a much larger clone, so this may be a sequencing read error. The chain employs TRBV24-1 and TRBJ2-3; D gene unclear. V dropped 6 bases and J dropped 5 bases, with 14 bases sitting between them. This CDR3 contains 14 residues. Germline CDR1 and CDR2: KGHDR and SFDVKD. CDR3 region: CATSRGSVKDTQYF. The DNA for the CDR3 is TGTGCCACCAGTCGTGGCTCCGTCAAAGATACGCAGTATTTT.

For this clonotype: One end of the junction does not line up with germline, which may come from a read error. Here the CDR3 reads CASTYQGMYQQTQYF. The CDR3 coding sequence is TGTGCCAGCACATATCAGGGGATGTACCAACAGACCCAGTACTTC. This rearrangement joins TRBV18 to TRBJ2-4, with a possible D match to TRBD1 (6 bases). With the DNA end fitting TRBJ2-5 better, the J assignment may be wrong. CDR3 length: 15 amino acids. Germline assignment: CDR1 KGHSH and CDR2 LQKENI.

The rearrangement uses TRBV27 and TRBJ2-5; TRBD2 matches 11 bases. CDR3 length equals 15 residues. Germline V lookup: CDR1 MNHEY, CDR2 SMNVEV (reference sequence). V gave up 2 bases and J gave up 5 bases; unmatched junction bases: 4. CDR3 sequence (DNA): TGTGCCAGCAGTTTAGGGGCTAGCGGGAGGGAGACCCAGTACTTC. This sequence encodes CASSLGASGRETQYF.

V is TRBV4-3 and J is TRBJ2-3, with TRBD1 matching over 9 bases. Germline V lookup: CDR1 LGHNA, CDR2 YSLEER. The V gene end was trimmed by 0 bases and the J gene end by 2 bases; junction bases not matched to a gene: 3. This CDR3 has 16 amino acids. CDR3 sequence (DNA): TGCGCCAGCAGCCAAGAGACAGGGGGATCCACAGATACGCAGTATTTT. It translates to CASSQETGGSTDTQYF.

This chain links TRBV5-4 with TRBJ2-5; D gene ambiguous. Germline CDR1 and CDR2: SGHNT and YYREEE (reference sequence). This CDR3 region has 12 residues. V was pared by 4 bases and J by 3 bases, with 7 bases between. As DNA, the CDR3 is TGTGCCAGCAGCCTACCTGAAGAGACCCAGTACTTC. As protein: CASSLPEETQYF.

As to this clonotype: A junction boundary mismatches the germline segment, possibly from a read error. This rearrangement joins TRBV7-2 to TRBJ2-5; D perhaps matches TRBD1 (6 bases). Germline V gives CDR1 SGHTA, CDR2 FQGNSA. The CDR3 extends over 13 amino acids. The CDR3 protein is CASSPGVQETHYF. DNA for the CDR3: TGTGCCAGCAGCCCAGGGGTTCAAGAGACCCATTACTTC.